This TCR beta chain comes out of a study of T-cell reconstitution after alpha-beta-depleted transplantation in children. The V gene lost 2 bases and the J gene lost 0 bases, with 14 bases spanning the gap. The V gene's germline CDR1 is SGHTA and CDR2 FQGTGA. The CDR3 is 16 amino acids. Preparation of the TCRbeta library involved a method that used unique molecular identifiers. TCRdb analysed the PCR reads with MiXCR anew, one entry per CDR3 protein. The sample consists of about 200,000 distinct CDR3 sequences, roughly 6.6% of them appearing once. This clonotype was picked up many times. The TCR comes from a boy between 2 and 10 years old with acute lymphoblastic leukemia, due to receive a stem cell transplant. The chain recombines TRBV7-3 with TRBJ2-7; TRBD1 is a possible D gene (5 bases). The input for sequencing was PBMCs, taken before TCRalphabeta/CD19-depleted stem cell transplant. The CDR3 loop reads CASSLPHDSPSYEQYF. CDR3 DNA sequence: TGTGCCAGCAGCTTACCCCACGACAGTCCCTCCTACGAGCAGTACTTC.